This T cell receptor (beta chain) came from a study of lymphopenia after photon versus proton radiotherapy. Whole-study findings and limits: Only patients who died were analyzed for survival; proton advantage is unproven. After lymphocyte nadir, photon-treated repertoires showed oligoclonal expansion, especially CD8+ Temra. Relative stability marked proton patients; photon patients lost diversity and naive cells.

Clones were read by immunoSEQ multiplex PCR, and TCRdb kept only the in-frame ones, dropping some. This sample has roughly 49,000 clones, with more than 85% found just once. As for this clone: Its antigen remains unidentified.

The specimen comprised peripheral blood, sampled from a patient treated with photon-based radiotherapy. This receptor was obtained from a woman in her thirties or forties with cholangiocarcinoma.

The CDR3 region is CSVEIGTGYEQYF. CDR3 nucleotides: TGCAGCGTCGAAATAGGGACTGGTTACGAGCAGTACTTC. The rearrangement joins TRBV29-1 to TRBJ2-7, with a tentative D call TRBD2 (6 bases). The V gene's germline CDR1 is SQVTM and CDR2 ANQGSEA. This CDR3 has 13 residues. V gave up 6 bases and J gave up 4 bases, with 16 bases separating them.